This T cell receptor beta chain was profiled in a study of breast tumors, draining lymph nodes, adjacent tissues. The lymph nodes were axillary draining lymph nodes from breast cancer patients. TCRdb reprocessed the multiplex PCR reads with MiXCR, giving one entry per CDR3 protein. The sample records approximately 180,000 distinct CDR3 sequences, roughly 35% being singletons. V lost 0 bases and J 4 bases, leaving 18 bases between the germline ends. There are 17 residues in the CDR3. Germline lookup yields CDR1 WSHSY and CDR2 SAAADI. This clonotype has more than one count but fewer than ten. The sequence derives from a female donor with breast cancer. Some clones in this sample may be carry-over from other donors' samples. Sequencing used axillary lymph node tissue. The V and J genes are TRBV10-2 and TRBJ1-1; no clear D. The CDR3 DNA is TGCGCCAGCAGTGAGTCTATAACGGCGCCCCTTTCCACTGAAGCTTTCTTT. Amino acids: CASSESITAPLSTEAFF.